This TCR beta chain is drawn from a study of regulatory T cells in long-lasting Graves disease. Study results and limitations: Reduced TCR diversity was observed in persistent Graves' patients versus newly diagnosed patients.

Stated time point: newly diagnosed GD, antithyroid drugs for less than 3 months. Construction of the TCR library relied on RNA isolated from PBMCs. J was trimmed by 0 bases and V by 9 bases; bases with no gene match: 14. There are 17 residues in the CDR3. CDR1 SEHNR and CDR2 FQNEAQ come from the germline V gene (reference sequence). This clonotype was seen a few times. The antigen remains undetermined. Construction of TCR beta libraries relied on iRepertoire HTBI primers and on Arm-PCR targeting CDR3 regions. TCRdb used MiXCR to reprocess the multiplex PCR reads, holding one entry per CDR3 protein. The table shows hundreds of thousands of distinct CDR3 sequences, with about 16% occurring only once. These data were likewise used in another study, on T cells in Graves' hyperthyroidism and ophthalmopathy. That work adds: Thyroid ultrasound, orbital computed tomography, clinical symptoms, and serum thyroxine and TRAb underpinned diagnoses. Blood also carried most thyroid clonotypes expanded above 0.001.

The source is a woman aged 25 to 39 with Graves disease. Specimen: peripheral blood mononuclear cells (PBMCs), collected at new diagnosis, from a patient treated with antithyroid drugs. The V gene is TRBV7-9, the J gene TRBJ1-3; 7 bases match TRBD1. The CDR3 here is CASTQLTGINSGNTIYF. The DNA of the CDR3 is TGTGCCAGTACACAGCTGACAGGGATCAACTCTGGAAACACCATATATTTT.